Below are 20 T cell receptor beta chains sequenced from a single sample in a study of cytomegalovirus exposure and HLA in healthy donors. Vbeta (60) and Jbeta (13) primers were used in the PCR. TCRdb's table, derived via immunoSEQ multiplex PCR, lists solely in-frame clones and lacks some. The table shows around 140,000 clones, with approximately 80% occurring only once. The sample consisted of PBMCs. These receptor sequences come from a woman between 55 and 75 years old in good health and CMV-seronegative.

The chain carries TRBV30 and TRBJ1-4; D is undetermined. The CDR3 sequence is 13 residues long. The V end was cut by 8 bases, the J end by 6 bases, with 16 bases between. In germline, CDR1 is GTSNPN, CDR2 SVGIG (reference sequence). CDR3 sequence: CATSGADYEKLFF. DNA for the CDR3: TGTGCCACCTCGGGAGCTGATTATGAAAAACTGTTTTTT.

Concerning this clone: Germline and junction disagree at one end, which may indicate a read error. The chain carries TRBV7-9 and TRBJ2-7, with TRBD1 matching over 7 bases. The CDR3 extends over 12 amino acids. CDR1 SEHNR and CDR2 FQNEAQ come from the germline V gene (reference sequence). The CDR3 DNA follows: TGTTCCAGCAGACAGGGTTCGGGCGAGCAGTACTTC. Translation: CSSRQGSGEQYF.

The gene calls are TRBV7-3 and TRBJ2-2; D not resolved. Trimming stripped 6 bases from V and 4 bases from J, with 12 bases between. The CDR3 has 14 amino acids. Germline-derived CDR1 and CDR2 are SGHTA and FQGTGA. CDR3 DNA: TGTGCCAGCAGGGGCCCTCCCGGCACCGGGGAGCTGTTTTTT. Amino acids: CASRGPPGTGELFF. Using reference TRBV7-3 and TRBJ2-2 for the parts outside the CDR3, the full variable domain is GAGVSQTPSNKVTEKGKYVELRCDPISGHTALYWYRQSLGQGPEFLIYFQGTGAADDSGLPNDRFFAVRPEGSVSTLKIQRTERGDSAVYLCASRGPPGTGELFFGEGSRLTVL.

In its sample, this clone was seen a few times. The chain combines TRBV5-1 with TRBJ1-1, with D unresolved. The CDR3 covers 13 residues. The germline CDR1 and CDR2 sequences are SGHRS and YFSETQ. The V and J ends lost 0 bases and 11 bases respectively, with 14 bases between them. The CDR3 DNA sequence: TGCGCCAGCAGCTTGGCCTCCGGTATAGTTGCTTTCTTT. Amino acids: CASSLASGIVAFF.

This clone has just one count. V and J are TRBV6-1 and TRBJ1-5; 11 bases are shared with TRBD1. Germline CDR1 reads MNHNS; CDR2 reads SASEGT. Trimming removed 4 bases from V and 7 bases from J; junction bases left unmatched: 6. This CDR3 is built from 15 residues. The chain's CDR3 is CASSVGQGAGQPQHF. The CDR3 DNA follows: TGTGCCAGCAGTGTAGGACAGGGGGCCGGGCAGCCCCAGCATTTT.

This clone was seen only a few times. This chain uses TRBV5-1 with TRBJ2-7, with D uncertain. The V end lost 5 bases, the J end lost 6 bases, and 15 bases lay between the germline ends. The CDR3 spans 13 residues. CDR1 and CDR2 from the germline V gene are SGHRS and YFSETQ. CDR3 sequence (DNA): TGCGCCAGCAGTCCGACCAACCCGGGCGAGCAGTACTTC. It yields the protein CASSPTNPGEQYF.

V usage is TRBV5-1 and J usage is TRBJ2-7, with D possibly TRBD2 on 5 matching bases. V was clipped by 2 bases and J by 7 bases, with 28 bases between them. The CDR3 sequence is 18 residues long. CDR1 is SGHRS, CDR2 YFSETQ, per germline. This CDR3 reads CASSLHGSGPSGGGEQYF. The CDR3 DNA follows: TGCGCCAGCAGCTTACACGGCTCCGGGCCGTCCGGAGGCGGTGAGCAGTACTTC.

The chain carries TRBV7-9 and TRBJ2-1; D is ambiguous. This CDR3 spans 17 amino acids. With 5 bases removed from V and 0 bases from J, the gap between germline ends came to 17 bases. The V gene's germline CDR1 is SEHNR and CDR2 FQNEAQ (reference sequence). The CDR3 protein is CASSPAPDLGSYNEQFF. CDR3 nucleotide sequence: TGTGCCAGCAGCCCCGCCCCTGACTTAGGCTCCTACAATGAGCAGTTCTTC.

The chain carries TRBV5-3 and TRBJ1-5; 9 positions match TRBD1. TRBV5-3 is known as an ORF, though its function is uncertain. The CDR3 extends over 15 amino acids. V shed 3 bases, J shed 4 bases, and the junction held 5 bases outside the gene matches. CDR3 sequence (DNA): TGTGCCAGAAGCTGGGACAGGGACCTTAATCAGCCCCAGCATTTT. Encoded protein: CARSWDRDLNQPQHF.

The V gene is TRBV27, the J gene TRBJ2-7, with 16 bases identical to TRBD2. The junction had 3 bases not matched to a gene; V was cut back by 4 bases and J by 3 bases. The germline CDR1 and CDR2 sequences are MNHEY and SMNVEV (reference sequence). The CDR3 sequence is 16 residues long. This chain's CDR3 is CASSSGTSGRVYEQYF. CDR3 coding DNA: TGTGCCAGCAGTTCAGGGACTAGCGGGAGGGTCTACGAGCAGTACTTC.

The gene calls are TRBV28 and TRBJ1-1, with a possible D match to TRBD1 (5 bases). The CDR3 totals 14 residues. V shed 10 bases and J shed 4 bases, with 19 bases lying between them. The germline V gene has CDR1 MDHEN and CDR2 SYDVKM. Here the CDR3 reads CATSSPGLITEAFF. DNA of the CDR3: TGTGCCACTTCCAGCCCGGGACTGATCACTGAAGCTTTCTTT.

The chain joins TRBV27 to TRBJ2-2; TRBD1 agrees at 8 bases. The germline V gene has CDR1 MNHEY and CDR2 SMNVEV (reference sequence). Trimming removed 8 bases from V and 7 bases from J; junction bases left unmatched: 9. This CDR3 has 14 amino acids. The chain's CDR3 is CASRPDRAVGELFF. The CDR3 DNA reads TGTGCCAGCCGCCCGGACAGGGCTGTCGGGGAGCTGTTTTTT.

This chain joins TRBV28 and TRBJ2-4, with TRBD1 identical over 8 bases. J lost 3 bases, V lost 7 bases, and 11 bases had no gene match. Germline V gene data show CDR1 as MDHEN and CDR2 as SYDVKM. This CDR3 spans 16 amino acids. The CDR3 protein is CASTRPLQGVKNIQYF. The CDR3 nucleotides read TGTGCCAGCACCCGACCCCTACAGGGGGTCAAAAACATTCAGTACTTC.

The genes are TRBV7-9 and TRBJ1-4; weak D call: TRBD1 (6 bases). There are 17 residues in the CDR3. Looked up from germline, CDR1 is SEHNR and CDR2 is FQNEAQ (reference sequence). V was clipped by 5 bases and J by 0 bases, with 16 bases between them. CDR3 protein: CASSLYRDPPTNEKLFF. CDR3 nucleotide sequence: TGTGCCAGCAGCCTTTACAGGGACCCCCCAACTAATGAAAAACTGTTTTTT.

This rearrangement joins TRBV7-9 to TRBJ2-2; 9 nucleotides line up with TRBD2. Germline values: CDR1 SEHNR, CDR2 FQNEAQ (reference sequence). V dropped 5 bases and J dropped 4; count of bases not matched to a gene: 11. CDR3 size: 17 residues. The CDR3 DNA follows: TGTGCCAGCAGCCCCAATGCGGGGGGGAAACTCACCGGGGAGCTGTTTTTT. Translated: CASSPNAGGKLTGELFF.

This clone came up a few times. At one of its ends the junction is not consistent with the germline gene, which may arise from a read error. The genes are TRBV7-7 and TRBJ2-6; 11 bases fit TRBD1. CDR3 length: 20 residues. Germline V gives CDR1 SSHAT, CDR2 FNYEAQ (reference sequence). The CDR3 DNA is TGTGCTAGCAGCCCTTACCCGGGACAGGGGGGGTCCTCTGGGGCCAACGTCCTGACTTTC. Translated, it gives CASSPYPGQGGSSGANVLTF.

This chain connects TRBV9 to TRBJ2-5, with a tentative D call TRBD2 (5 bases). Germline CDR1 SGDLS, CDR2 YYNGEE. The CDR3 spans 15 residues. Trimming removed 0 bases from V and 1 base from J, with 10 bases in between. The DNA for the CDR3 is TGTGCCAGCAGCGTAGTCGAGGGCGTCCAAGAGACCCAGTACTTC. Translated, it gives CASSVVEGVQETQYF.

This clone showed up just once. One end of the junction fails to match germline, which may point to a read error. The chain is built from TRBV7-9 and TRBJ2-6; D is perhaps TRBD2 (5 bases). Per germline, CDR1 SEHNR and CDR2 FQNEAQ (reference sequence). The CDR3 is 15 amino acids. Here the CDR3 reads CSSSFTGSGANVLTF. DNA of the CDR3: TGTTCCAGCAGCTTCACGGGGTCTGGGGCCAACGTCCTGACTTTC.

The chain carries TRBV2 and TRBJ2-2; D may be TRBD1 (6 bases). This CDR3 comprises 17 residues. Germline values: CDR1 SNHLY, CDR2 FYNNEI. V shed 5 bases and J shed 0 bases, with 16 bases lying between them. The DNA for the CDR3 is TGTGCCAGCAGTCTCGTCCGACAGGTCGCGAACACCGGGGAGCTGTTTTTT. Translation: CASSLVRQVANTGELFF.

The CDR3 loop reads CASSKGRGGPREYGYTF. The CDR3 DNA reads TGTGCCAGCAGTAAGGGTCGAGGGGGCCCCCGGGAGTATGGCTACACCTTC. V usage is TRBV28 and J usage is TRBJ1-2; 7 bases are a match to TRBD1. The CDR3 consists of 17 residues. Trimming removed 5 bases from V and 5 bases from J; junction bases left unmatched: 17. Germline V gene lookup returns CDR1 MDHEN and CDR2 SYDVKM.